This T cell receptor (beta chain) was recorded in a study of PD-1 blockade in classical Hodgkin lymphoma. Study-level findings and limits: Factors driving the repertoire differences, possibly disease activity or prior therapy, remain undefined. Nivolumab initiated under 1 year post-ASCT led to patient exclusion.

About this clone itself: Its antigen is still unknown.

Each patient relapsed following autologous stem cell transplantation, and prior brentuximab vedotin exposure differed. Profiling relied on immunoSEQ multiplex PCR, and the TCRdb table lists in-frame clones only, not all of them. This table has 60,000 or so clones, over 85% appearing once. V was shortened by 5 bases and J by 1 base, with 14 bases between the two germline ends. Germline loops: CDR1 SGHAT, CDR2 FQDESV (reference sequence). This CDR3 is built from 16 residues. Sequenced material: peripheral blood mononuclear cells (PBMCs), taken at baseline. The source of this sequence is a human donor with classical Hodgkin lymphoma. This chain uses TRBV11-1 with TRBJ2-2, with a tentative D call TRBD1 (6 bases). The CDR3 region is CASSQVGAVNTGELFF. The CDR3 bases are TGTGCCAGCAGCCAAGTGGGGGCCGTGAACACCGGGGAGCTGTTTTTT.